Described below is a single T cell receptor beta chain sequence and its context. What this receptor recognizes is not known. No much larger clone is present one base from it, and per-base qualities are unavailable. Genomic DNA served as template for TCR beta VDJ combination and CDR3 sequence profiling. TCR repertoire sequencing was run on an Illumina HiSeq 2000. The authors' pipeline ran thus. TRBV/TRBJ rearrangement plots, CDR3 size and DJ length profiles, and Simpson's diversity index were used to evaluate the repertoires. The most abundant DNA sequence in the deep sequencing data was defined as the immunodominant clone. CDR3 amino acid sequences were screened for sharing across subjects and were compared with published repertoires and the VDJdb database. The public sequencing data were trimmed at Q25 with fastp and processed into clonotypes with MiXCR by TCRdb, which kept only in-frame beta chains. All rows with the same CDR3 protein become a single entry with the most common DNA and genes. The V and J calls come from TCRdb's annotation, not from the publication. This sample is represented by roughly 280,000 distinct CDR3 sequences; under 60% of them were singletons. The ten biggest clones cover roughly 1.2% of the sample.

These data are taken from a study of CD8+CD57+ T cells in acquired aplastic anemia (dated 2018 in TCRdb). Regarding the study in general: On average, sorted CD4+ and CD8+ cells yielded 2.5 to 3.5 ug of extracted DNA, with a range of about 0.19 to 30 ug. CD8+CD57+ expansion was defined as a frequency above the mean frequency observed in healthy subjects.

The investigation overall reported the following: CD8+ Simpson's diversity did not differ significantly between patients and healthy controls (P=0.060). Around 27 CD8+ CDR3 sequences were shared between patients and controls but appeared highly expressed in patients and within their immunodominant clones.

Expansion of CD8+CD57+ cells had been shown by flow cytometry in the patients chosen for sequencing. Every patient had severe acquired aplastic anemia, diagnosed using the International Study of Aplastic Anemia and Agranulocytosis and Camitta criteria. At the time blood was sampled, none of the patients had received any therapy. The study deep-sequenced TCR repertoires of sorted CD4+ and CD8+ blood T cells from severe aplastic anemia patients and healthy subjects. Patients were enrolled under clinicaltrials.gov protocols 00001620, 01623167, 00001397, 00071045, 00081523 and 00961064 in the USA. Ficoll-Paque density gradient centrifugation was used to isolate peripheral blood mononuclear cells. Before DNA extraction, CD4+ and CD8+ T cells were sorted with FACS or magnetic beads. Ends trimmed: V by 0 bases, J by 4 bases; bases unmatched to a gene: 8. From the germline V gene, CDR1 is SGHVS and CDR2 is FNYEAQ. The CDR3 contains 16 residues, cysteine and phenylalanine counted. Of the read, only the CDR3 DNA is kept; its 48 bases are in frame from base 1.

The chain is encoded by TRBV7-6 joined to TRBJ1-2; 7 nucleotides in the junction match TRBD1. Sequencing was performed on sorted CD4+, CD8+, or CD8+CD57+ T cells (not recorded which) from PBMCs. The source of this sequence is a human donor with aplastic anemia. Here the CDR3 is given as CASSLARGGQAYGYTF. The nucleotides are TGTGCCAGCAGCTTAGCGAGAGGGGGCCAAGCCTATGGCTACACCTTC.